Sequencing of this T cell receptor beta chain was carried out in a study of blood T cell repertoires in COVID-19. Clones were read by immunoSEQ multiplex PCR, and TCRdb kept only the in-frame ones, dropping some. The sample lists 30,000 to 40,000 clones, 80% occurring once. V lost 7 bases and J lost 6; bases outside the gene matches: 1. The CDR3 is made up of 12 amino acids. This chain joins TRBV12-3 or TRBV12-4 and TRBJ2-1, with 9 bases fitting TRBD2. The sequenced material came from peripheral blood. The sequence came from a man older than 75 with active or convalescent COVID-19. The DNA for the CDR3 is TGTGCCAGCAAGCGGGGGGTCAATGAGCAGTTCTTC. Its protein product is CASKRGVNEQFF.